This T cell receptor beta chain was sequenced in a study of preoperative IRX-2 immunotherapy in early breast cancer. V shed 6 bases and J 3 bases; nucleotides not matched to a gene: 4. Germline CDR1 SQVTM, CDR2 ANQGSEA. The CDR3 contains 12 residues. This clone occurred a few times. The table came from immunoSEQ multiplex PCR; TCRdb's copy has only in-frame clones and leaves some out. The sample records some 21,000 clones, 85% being singletons. Treatment: preoperative locoregional IRX-2 cytokine immunotherapy. Patients received preoperative, locoregional IRX-2 cytokine immunotherapy in a phase Ib study.

Sequenced material: lymph node tissue, taken after IRX-2 immunotherapy. The gene calls are TRBV29-1 and TRBJ2-7; 8 positions agree with TRBD2. This clonotype was obtained from a human donor with breast cancer. The CDR3 DNA follows: TGCAGCGTCGTAGCGGGAAACTACGAGCAGTACTTC. Protein: CSVVAGNYEQYF.